The rows below give T cell receptor beta chains drawn from one sample of a study of Ad26.COV2.S vaccination and SARS-CoV-2 variants. Clones were read by immunoSEQ multiplex PCR, and TCRdb kept only the in-frame ones, dropping some. The table has a few hundred thousand clones, roughly 87% seen once; the top ten hold approximately 4.3%. This specimen was peripheral blood, taken in a trial of Ad26.COV2.S vaccine versus placebo. The receptors stem from a person between 18 and 59 years old who received the Ad26.COV2.S COVID-19 vaccine or a placebo. The CDR3 runs from the conserved cysteine through the conserved F or W. A D gene is named only where the DNA matches it firmly. Rows give clone size only sometimes, using once, few, many, or a class for an expanded clone.

clone_size	d_call	j_call	v_call	cdr3_aa	cdr3_nt
-	-	TRBJ1-1	TRBV12-3/TRBV12-4	CASSFQDDTEAFF	TGTGCCAGCAGTTTTCAAGACGACACTGAAGCTTTCTTT
-	-	TRBJ2-7	TRBV11-3	CASSKVLGSEQYF	TGTGCCAGCAGCAAAGTTTTGGGGAGCGAGCAGTACTTC
-	-	TRBJ2-7	TRBV10-1	CASSEGGSEQYF	TGCGCCAGCAGTGAGGGAGGGAGCGAGCAGTACTTC
-	TRBD1	TRBJ1-2	TRBV2	CASIGTDLGYGYTF	TGTGCCAGCATCGGGACAGATCTTGGGTATGGCTACACCTTC
-	TRBD1	TRBJ2-3	TRBV2	CASSITGGPDTQYF	TGTGCCAGCAGTATCACAGGGGGCCCAGATACGCAGTATTTT
few	-	TRBJ1-3	TRBV4-1	CASSPGTGSGNTIYF	TGCGCCAGCAGCCCAGGGACCGGCTCTGGAAACACCATATATTTT
-	TRBD1	TRBJ1-2	TRBV5-1	CASSWDRANYGYTF	TGCGCCAGCAGCTGGGACAGGGCTAACTATGGCTACACCTTC
-	TRBD2	TRBJ2-2	TRBV5-1	CASSLRLAGEFGELFF	TGCGCCAGCAGCTTAAGACTAGCGGGAGAGTTCGGGGAGCTGTTTTTT
-	-	TRBJ2-7	TRBV7-2	CASSFDRASTYEQYF	TGTGCCAGCAGCTTTGACCGGGCCTCAACCTACGAGCAGTACTTC
once	TRBD2	TRBJ2-1	TRBV15	CATSLRLAGGGEQFF	TGTGCCACCAGCTTGAGACTAGCGGGAGGAGGTGAGCAGTTCTTC
-	-	TRBJ2-5	TRBV4-1	CASSRNGQGGQETQYF	TGCGCCAGCAGCCGAAACGGACAGGGAGGGCAAGAGACCCAGTACTTC
once	-	TRBJ1-2	TRBV7-9	CASSAPTVLLNYGYTF	TGTGCCAGCAGCGCGCCGACAGTTTTACTTAACTATGGCTACACCTTC
-	TRBD2	TRBJ2-4	TRBV5-6	CASSLVGLAGGLAKNIQYF	TGTGCCAGCAGCTTGGTGGGACTAGCGGGAGGCCTAGCCAAAAACATTCAGTACTTC
-	-	TRBJ1-6	TRBV30	CAWAPLRTSPKSPLHF	TGTGCCTGGGCCCCGCTGAGGACATCCCCAAAGTCACCCCTCCACTTT
once	-	TRBJ1-2	TRBV10-2	CASGAGSYGYTF	TGCGCCAGCGGAGCAGGGTCTTATGGCTACACCTTC
once	-	TRBJ1-1	TRBV2	CASRRNTEAFF	TGTGCCAGCAGGAGGAACACTGAAGCTTTCTTT
-	TRBD1	TRBJ1-1	TRBV10-3	CATRLGQGSPEAFF	TGTGCCACCCGACTGGGACAGGGGTCCCCTGAAGCTTTCTTT
-	-	TRBJ2-2	TRBV18	CASSPDRTGELFF	TGTGCCAGCTCACCCGACAGGACCGGGGAGCTGTTTTTT
-	-	TRBJ2-3	TRBV4-2	CASSQDQGKGSDTQYF	TGTGCCAGCAGCCAAGATCAGGGAAAGGGGTCAGATACGCAGTATTTT
-	-	TRBJ1-6	TRBV7-3	CASSLTGPDSPLHF	TGTGCCAGCAGCTTAACGGGACCGGACTCACCCCTCCACTTT
-	TRBD2	TRBJ2-6	TRBV5-1	CASSWWVAGVGANVLTF	TGCGCCAGCAGCTGGTGGGTAGCGGGCGTTGGGGCCAACGTCCTGACTTTC
-	TRBD2	TRBJ2-7	TRBV19	CASSIGLAGVFYEQYF	TGTGCCAGTAGTATAGGTCTGGCGGGAGTATTCTACGAGCAGTACTTC
once	-	TRBJ1-1	TRBV19	CASSIGWTVLGTEAFF	TGTGCCAGTAGTATTGGTTGGACCGTCCTCGGAACTGAAGCTTTCTTT
-	-	TRBJ1-1	TRBV19	CASSIGGRGTGTEAFF	TGTGCCAGTAGTATAGGTGGGAGGGGGACGGGGACTGAAGCTTTCTTT
-	TRBD1	TRBJ2-1	TRBV19	CASSKDRAHNEQFF	TGTGCCAGTAGCAAGGACAGGGCGCACAATGAGCAGTTCTTC
-	-	TRBJ2-3	TRBV14	CASSRQRADTQYF	TGTGCCAGCAGCCGGCAAAGAGCAGATACGCAGTATTTT
few	-	TRBJ2-2	TRBV15	CATSRGKVALTGELFF	TGTGCCACCAGCAGGGGCAAGGTAGCCCTTACGGGGGAGCTGTTTTTT
-	-	TRBJ1-3	TRBV28	CASYPGSPGNTIYF	TGTGCCAGCTATCCCGGGTCCCCTGGAAACACCATATATTTT
-	-	TRBJ2-1	TRBV5-4	CASSLDSSASNEQFF	TGTGCCAGCAGCTTGGACAGCTCTGCTAGCAATGAGCAGTTCTTC
-	TRBD1	TRBJ1-6	TRBV11-1	CASSARQGPDSPLHF	TGTGCCAGCAGCGCCCGACAGGGCCCGGATTCACCCCTCCACTTT
-	-	TRBJ2-3	TRBV29-1	CSVRTETDTQYF	TGCAGCGTTAGGACAGAAACAGATACGCAGTATTTT
-	TRBD1	TRBJ1-4	TRBV5-4	CASSFGTGNEKLFF	TGTGCCAGCAGCTTTGGGACAGGGAATGAAAAACTGTTTTTT
-	TRBD1	TRBJ1-2	TRBV6-6	CASSLVTGGSGYTF	TGTGCCAGCAGTTTGGTGACAGGGGGTAGTGGCTACACCTTC
-	TRBD2	TRBJ2-7	TRBV19	CASSIALAAPYEQYF	TGTGCCAGTAGTATTGCGCTAGCGGCTCCCTACGAGCAGTACTTC
-	-	TRBJ1-4	TRBV5-5	CASSLEQGLEKLFF	TGTGCCAGCAGCTTGGAACAGGGACTAGAAAAACTGTTTTTT
-	TRBD2	TRBJ2-7	TRBV4-2	CASSQSGGSGIYEQYF	TGTGCCAGCAGCCAAAGCGGGGGTTCGGGAATATACGAGCAGTACTTC
-	-	TRBJ2-2	TRBV24-1	CATSEGGLYTGELFF	TGTGCCACCAGTGAAGGTGGACTCTACACCGGGGAGCTGTTTTTT